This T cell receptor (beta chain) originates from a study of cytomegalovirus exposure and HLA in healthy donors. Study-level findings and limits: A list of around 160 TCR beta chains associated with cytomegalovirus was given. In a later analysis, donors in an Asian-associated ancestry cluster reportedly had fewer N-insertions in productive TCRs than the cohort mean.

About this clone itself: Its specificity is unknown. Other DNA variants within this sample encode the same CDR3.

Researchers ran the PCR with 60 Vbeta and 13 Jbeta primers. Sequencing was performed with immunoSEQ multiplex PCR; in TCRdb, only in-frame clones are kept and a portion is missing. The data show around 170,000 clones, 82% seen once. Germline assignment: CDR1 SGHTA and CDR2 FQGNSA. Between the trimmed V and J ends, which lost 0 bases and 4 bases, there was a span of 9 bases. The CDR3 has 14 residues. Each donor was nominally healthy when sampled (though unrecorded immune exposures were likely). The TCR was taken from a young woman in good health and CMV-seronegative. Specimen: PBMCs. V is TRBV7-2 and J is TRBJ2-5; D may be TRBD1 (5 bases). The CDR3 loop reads CASSLAGQGETQYF. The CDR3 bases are TGTGCCAGCAGCTTAGCGGGGCAGGGAGAGACCCAGTACTTC.